The 11 T cell receptor beta chains listed next were all sequenced from one sample in a study of identical twins. TCRdb analysed the 5' RACE reads with MiXCR anew, one entry per CDR3 protein. The sample has under 900,000 distinct CDR3 sequences, about 18% seen once. This sample was shared with a second study, whose subject was T cells expressing NK-cell markers.

The specimen was PBMCs. These receptors all stem from a woman under 30 in good health.

This clonotype turned up a few times. V and J are TRBV5-1 and TRBJ1-1; D perhaps matches TRBD1 (5 bases). Germline CDR1 and CDR2: SGHRS and YFSETQ. This CDR3 spans 16 amino acids. The ends were cut back, 4 bases at V and 1 base at J, with 17 bases in the middle. CDR3 sequence reads: CASSGAGISGNTEAFF. The CDR3 DNA is TGCGCCAGCAGCGGTGCAGGGATCTCCGGGAACACTGAAGCTTTCTTT. The full variable domain, with the rest looked up from reference TRBV5-1 and TRBJ1-1, is KAGVTQTPRYLIKTRGQQVTLSCSPISGHRSVSWYQQTPGQGLQFLFEYFSETQRNKGNFPGRFSGRQFSNSRSEMNVSTLELGDSALYLCASSGAGISGNTEAFFGQGTRLTVV.

The V and J genes are TRBV5-5 and TRBJ2-1, with D unclear. In germline, CDR1 is SGHKS, CDR2 YYEKEE (reference sequence). This CDR3 is built from 12 residues. The V gene lost 0 bases and the J gene lost 8 bases, with 6 bases spanning the gap. CDR3 bases: TGTGCCAGCAGCTTGGTCTTCGATGAGCAGTTCTTC. Protein product: CASSLVFDEQFF.

CDR3: CSASLPGDNTGELFF. The CDR3 bases are TGCAGTGCTAGCTTACCCGGGGACAACACCGGGGAGCTGTTTTTT. The chain employs TRBV20-1 and TRBJ2-2; D is possibly TRBD1 or TRBD2 (5 bases each). The CDR3 runs 15 residues. Germline-derived CDR1 and CDR2 are DFQATT and SNEGSKA (reference sequence). The V end was cut by 3 bases, the J end by 2 bases, with 13 bases between.

The chain links TRBV10-3 to TRBJ2-6; D ambiguous. This CDR3 comprises 13 residues. V was shortened by 8 bases and J by 4 bases, with 9 bases between the two germline ends. CDR1 and CDR2 from the germline V gene are ENHRY and SYGVKD. DNA of the CDR3: TGTGCCATCCTGGATTGGGGGGCCAACGTCCTGACTTTC. As protein: CAILDWGANVLTF.

The chain joins TRBV25-1 to TRBJ2-5; possibly TRBD2 for D (7 bases). Germline CDR1 reads MGHDK; CDR2 reads SYGVNS. CDR3 size: 15 residues. Deletions cut 3 bases from V and 4 bases from J, with 15 bases between. CDR3 in amino acids: CASSDPRGAGETQYF. The CDR3 nucleotides are TGTGCCAGCAGTGACCCACGGGGGGCTGGAGAGACCCAGTACTTC.

V gene TRBV2 combines with J gene TRBJ2-2, with D possibly TRBD2 on 6 matching bases. V was trimmed by 1 base and J by 6 bases, leaving 12 bases between them. Germline CDR1 SNHLY, CDR2 FYNNEI. The CDR3 length is 15 residues. Here the CDR3 reads CASSEDISGAGELFF. The DNA of the CDR3 is TGTGCCAGCAGTGAAGACATTAGCGGTGCCGGGGAGCTGTTTTTT.

This clonotype occurred a few times. The chain couples TRBV20-1 to TRBJ2-1; no clear D. With 0 bases removed from V and 10 bases from J, the gap between germline ends came to 10 bases. CDR3 length: 12 residues. Germline V gene lookup returns CDR1 DFQATT and CDR2 SNEGSKA (reference sequence). The CDR3 protein is CSARDGAPEQFF. CDR3 DNA: TGCAGTGCTAGAGATGGAGCGCCCGAGCAGTTCTTC.

There are a few counts of this clonotype. The V and J genes are TRBV9 and TRBJ2-7; D might be TRBD2 (5 bases). CDR3 length: 14 amino acids. V lost 6 bases, J lost 0 bases, and 13 bases lay in between. Per germline, CDR1 SGDLS and CDR2 YYNGEE. The CDR3 loop reads CASNPSGASYEQYF. The CDR3 region has the DNA TGTGCCAGCAACCCCAGCGGAGCCTCCTACGAGCAGTACTTC.

The table lists this clonotype with a few counts. The chain combines TRBV20-1 with TRBJ1-2; D perhaps matches TRBD1 (5 bases). The CDR3 extends over 13 amino acids. The V gene lost 3 bases and the J gene lost 6 bases, with 14 bases spanning the gap. In germline, CDR1 is DFQATT, CDR2 SNEGSKA (reference sequence). The CDR3 here is CSARVLTADGYTF. For the CDR3, the DNA is TGCAGTGCTAGGGTTTTGACAGCAGATGGCTACACCTTC.

The chain has TRBV7-2 and TRBJ2-5, with a weak D call TRBD2 (7 bases). The germline V gene has CDR1 SGHTA and CDR2 FQGNSA. The V end was cut by 1 base, the J end by 6 bases, with 12 bases between. The CDR3 is 14 amino acids. The CDR3 protein is CASSLGGGAKTQYF. The CDR3, as DNA: TGTGCCAGCAGCTTAGGGGGGGGGGCCAAGACCCAGTACTTC.

This clonotype was counted between two and nine times. The CDR3 spells CASRDRQYQETQYF. In DNA, the CDR3 is TGTGCCAGCCGGGACAGACAGTACCAAGAGACCCAGTACTTC. The chain has TRBV7-9 and TRBJ2-5, with 7 bases identical to TRBD1. J gave up 0 bases and V 8 bases, and 6 bases lay outside the gene matches. CDR1 is SEHNR and CDR2 is FQNEAQ in the germline V gene (reference sequence). The CDR3 totals 14 residues.